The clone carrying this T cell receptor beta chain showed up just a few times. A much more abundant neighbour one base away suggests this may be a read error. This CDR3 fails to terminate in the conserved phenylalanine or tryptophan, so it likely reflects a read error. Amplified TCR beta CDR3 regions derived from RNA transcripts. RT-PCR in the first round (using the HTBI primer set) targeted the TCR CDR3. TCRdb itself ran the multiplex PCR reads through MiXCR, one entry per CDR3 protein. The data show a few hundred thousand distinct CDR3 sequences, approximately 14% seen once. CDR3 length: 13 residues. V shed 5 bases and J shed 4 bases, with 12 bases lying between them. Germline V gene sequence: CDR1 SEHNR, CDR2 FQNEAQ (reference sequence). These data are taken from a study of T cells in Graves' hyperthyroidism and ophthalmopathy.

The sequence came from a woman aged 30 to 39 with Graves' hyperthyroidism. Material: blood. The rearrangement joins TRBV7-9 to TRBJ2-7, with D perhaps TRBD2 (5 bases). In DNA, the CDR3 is TGTGCCAGCAGCCGTGGGAGCGGTTACGAGCAGTACCTC. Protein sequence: CASSRGSGYEQYL.